Following are 10 T cell receptor beta chains from one sample sequenced in a study of OX40 agonist ivuxolimab in advanced cancers. Assay used: immunoSEQ multiplex PCR; TCRdb lists only in-frame clones, some missing. The data show some 60,000 clones, approximately 90% seen once. Sequences were derived from CD4+ or CD8+ T cells sorted from blood, sampled in a trial of the OX40 agonist ivuxolimab. The receptors were sampled from an adult with an advanced solid tumor such as melanoma, head and neck, liver or kidney cancer.

The V gene is TRBV25-1, the J gene TRBJ1-6, with unresolved D. V lost 4 bases, J lost 5 bases, and 9 bases lay in between. The CDR3 is 14 residues long. CDR1 MGHDK and CDR2 SYGVNS come from the germline V gene. The CDR3, as DNA: TGTGCCAGCAGTGCTTGGACGGATAATTCACCCCTCCACTTT. Its protein product is CASSAWTDNSPLHF.

The chain has TRBV6-1 and TRBJ2-3; 8 nucleotides match TRBD1. The V and J ends lost 11 bases and 4 bases, in that order; junction bases with no gene match: 14. Germline V gene data show CDR1 as MNHNS and CDR2 as SASEGT. The CDR3 loop spans 15 amino acids. In DNA form, the CDR3 reads TGTGCCGGACTCGGACAGGGAAAAGGGGCAGATACGCAGTATTTT. It is translated as CAGLGQGKGADTQYF.

The chain couples TRBV7-9 to TRBJ2-6; D ambiguous. V lost 5 bases and J 1 base, leaving 6 bases between the germline ends. CDR3 length equals 14 residues. The germline V gene has CDR1 SEHNR and CDR2 FQNEAQ (reference sequence). The CDR3 nucleotides read TGTGCCAGCAGCCATCTTTCTGGGGCCAACGTCCTGACTTTC. Its translation: CASSHLSGANVLTF.

The CDR3 sequence is CAISGTGEEKLFF. Written as DNA, the CDR3 is TGTGCCATCTCCGGGACAGGGGAGGAAAAACTGTTTTTT. The chain links TRBV10-3 to TRBJ1-4, with 10 bases identical to TRBD1. V trimming: 8 bases; J trimming: 8 bases; junction bases outside the gene matches: 5. Germline CDR1 is ENHRY and CDR2 is SYGVKD. The length of the CDR3 is 13 residues.

This chain uses TRBV28 with TRBJ2-5, with a tentative D call TRBD1 (5 bases). This CDR3 contains 13 residues. V was pared by 8 bases and J by 2 bases, with 12 bases between. CDR1 is MDHEN and CDR2 is SYDVKM in the germline V gene. CDR3 in amino acids: CASRRGSQETQYF. CDR3 DNA sequence: TGTGCCAGCCGAAGGGGCAGTCAAGAGACCCAGTACTTC.

Here the CDR3 DNA reads TGTGCCATCAGTGGGGGGCCCGAGCAGTACTTC. Its protein product is CAISGGPEQYF. The chain couples TRBV10-3 to TRBJ2-7; the D gene is possibly TRBD1 (6 bases). Germline V CDR1 and CDR2: ENHRY, SYGVKD. V lost 4 bases and J 6 bases, leaving 7 bases between the germline ends. This CDR3 comprises 11 residues.

CDR3 amino acids: CASSGVAGGYEQFF. The CDR3 nucleotides read TGTGCCAGCAGTGGGGTAGCGGGAGGGTATGAGCAGTTCTTC. V usage is TRBV27 and J usage is TRBJ2-1; 11 bases are shared with TRBD2. Germline CDR1 reads MNHEY; CDR2 reads SMNVEV (reference sequence). The CDR3 is 14 amino acids. Trimming took 5 bases from V and 8 from J; bases not matched to a gene: 5.

This sequence joins TRBV7-6 and TRBJ2-2; 8 bases align to TRBD2. The V gene's germline CDR1 is SGHVS and CDR2 FNYEAQ. The CDR3 has 16 residues. The junction had 8 bases not matched to a gene; V was cut back by 2 bases and J by 6 bases. CDR3 sequence reads: CASSLSSGGLAGELFF. The CDR3 coding sequence is TGTGCCAGCAGCTTATCTTCGGGAGGGTTAGCCGGGGAGCTGTTTTTT.

The chain links TRBV9 to TRBJ1-2, with 7 nucleotides matching TRBD1. J lost 1 base, V lost 7 bases, and 10 bases had no gene match. The CDR3 has 15 residues. Germline V CDR1 and CDR2: SGDLS, YYNGEE. In DNA form, the CDR3 reads TGTGCCAGCGGCCAGGGGGGTGAGGGTAACTATGGCTACACCTTC. This encodes CASGQGGEGNYGYTF.

This chain joins TRBV5-1 and TRBJ2-5; TRBD2 aligns across 8 bases. J was trimmed by 1 base and V by 0 bases; bases with no gene match: 11. Looked up from germline, CDR1 is SGHRS and CDR2 is YFSETQ. The CDR3 extends over 18 amino acids. CDR3 nucleotide sequence: TGCGCCAGCAGCTTGGGCTGGGGACTAGAAGGGCTCCAAGAGACCCAGTACTTC. It codes for CASSLGWGLEGLQETQYF.